These 23 T cell receptor beta chains share one sample of origin, sequenced in a study of T cell clonality in common variable immunodeficiency. The data were produced by immunoSEQ multiplex PCR, yet TCRdb's version contains in-frame clones alone and is incomplete. The record shows more than 35,000 clones for this sample, with no singletons present. Material for sequencing was peripheral blood mononuclear cells. Source of these receptors: a person between 18 and 69 years old in good health.

Many counts were recorded for this clone. The CDR3 extends 3 residues past the end of the read, so its final part is completed from the germline J gene. The chain combines TRBV2 with TRBJ2-1, with 7 positions matching TRBD2. CDR3 length: 13 amino acids. The ends lost 6 bases at V and 6 bases at J; junction bases unmatched: 5. Germline CDR1 is SNHLY and CDR2 is FYNNEI. The CDR3 reads CASRPGGPNEQFF. CDR3 DNA (partial): TGTGCCAGCAGACCGGGGGGACCCAATGAG.

This clone has a count of ten or more. The CDR3 extends 3 residues past the end of the read, so its final part is completed from the germline J gene. The chain recombines TRBV29-1 with TRBJ2-3; 7 bases fit TRBD1. V was pared by 2 bases and J by 1 base, with 6 bases of the junction left unmatched. The CDR3 covers 15 residues. The germline gives CDR1 SQVTM, CDR2 ANQGSEA. The sequenced CDR3 bases are TGCAGCGTTGAAAACCACAGGGGTGGCACAGATACG. Its protein is CSVENHRGGTDT. The entire CDR3 reads CSVENHRGGTDTQYF.

This clone was recorded at least ten times. With the read ending 3 residues before the CDR3 end, the germline J gene is used to fill in that end. This chain uses TRBV2 with TRBJ2-3; tentative D call: TRBD2 (5 bases). Germline-derived CDR1 and CDR2 are SNHLY and FYNNEI. Trimming took 6 bases from V and 3 from J, leaving 22 bases between them. This CDR3 is built from 17 residues. The sequenced CDR3 bases are TGTGCCAGCAGCGTACGACTAAGCGGAGACTTTACAGATACG. Amino acids: CASSVRLSGDFTDT. The CDR3 in its entirety is CASSVRLSGDFTDTQYF.

This clone was counted many times. The read comes to an end 3 residues before the CDR3 does, leaving the germline J gene to fill in the end. The chain carries TRBV20-1 and TRBJ2-7, with D tentatively TRBD2 (6 bases). The CDR3 has 14 residues. Germline CDR1 is DFQATT and CDR2 is SNEGSKA (reference sequence). V lost 3 bases to trimming and J lost 4 bases, with 16 bases between them. The CDR3 spells CSARGGSYGYEQYF. CDR3 DNA, as far as it was read: TGCAGTGCTAGGGGGGGTAGTTATGGGTACGAG.

This clone was found many times. The sequenced fragment ends 3 residues before the CDR3 boundary, so the rest is inferred from the germline J gene. The rearrangement links TRBV9 to TRBJ2-1; D gene ambiguous. The length of the CDR3 is 15 residues. Trimming shortened V by 0 bases and J by 0 bases, and 7 bases separated the two germline ends. Looked up from germline, CDR1 is SGDLS and CDR2 is YYNGEE. The DNA read from the CDR3 is TGTGCCAGCAGCGTAGAAGACACCTCCTACAATGAG. It yields the protein CASSVEDTSYNE. The entire CDR3 reads CASSVEDTSYNEQFF.

This clone was seen ten or more times. The missing CDR3 end, 3 residues past where the read stops, is filled in from the germline J gene. The rearrangement links TRBV7-9 to TRBJ1-2; weak D call: TRBD1 (5 bases). Between the trimmed V and J ends, which lost 5 bases and 4 bases, there was a span of 14 bases. The CDR3 has 14 amino acids. CDR1 is SEHNR and CDR2 is FQNEAQ in the germline V gene (reference sequence). The CDR3 region is CASSTRQFFYGYTF. The CDR3 DNA, read in part, is TGTGCCAGCAGCACCCGACAGTTTTTCTATGGC.

At least ten counts were recorded for this clone. From the germline J gene comes the end of the CDR3, since the read stops 3 residues before it. This rearrangement joins TRBV7-6 to TRBJ2-7, with 8 bases that match TRBD1. The CDR3 length is 14 residues. Germline V gives CDR1 SGHVS, CDR2 FNYEAQ. V trimming: 1 base; J trimming: 4 bases; junction bases outside the gene matches: 3. The CDR3 here is CASSLGTGKYEQYF. The sequenced part of the CDR3 DNA is TGTGCCAGCAGCTTAGGGACAGGGAAGTACGAG.

At least ten counts were recorded for this clone. The read gets to within 3 residues of the CDR3 end, and the germline J gene fills in the rest. This chain connects TRBV19 to TRBJ1-1; possible D gene TRBD1, 6 bases. V was cut by 4 bases and J by 4 bases, with 13 bases left in between. The CDR3 covers 14 residues. Germline V gene lookup returns CDR1 LNHDA and CDR2 SQIVND (reference sequence). The CDR3 DNA, read in part, is TGTGCCAGTAGTAAGAGGGGGGGTAGCACTGAA. This sequence encodes CASSKRGGSTE. The entire CDR3 reads CASSKRGGSTEAFF.

This clone showed up many times. Read coverage stops 3 residues before the CDR3 terminus; the germline J gene supplies the remainder. The chain carries TRBV5-4 and TRBJ1-2, with D possibly matching TRBD1 (5 bases). The length of the CDR3 is 15 residues. Germline values: CDR1 SGHNT, CDR2 YYREEE (reference sequence). The sequenced part of the CDR3 DNA is TGTGCCAGCAGCTTGGTCGGGGGTAAGGTGGGAGGC. Residues: CASSLVGGKVGG. The entire CDR3 protein reads CASSLVGGKVGGYTF.

This clone was recorded at least ten times. Sequencing ends 3 residues short of the CDR3 end; the germline J gene provides the rest. This chain links TRBV13 with TRBJ2-2; no definite D call. The CDR3 runs to 16 residues. The V end lost 1 base, the J end lost 4 bases, and 13 bases lay between the germline ends. Looked up from germline, CDR1 is PRHDT and CDR2 is FYEKMQ (reference sequence). The DNA read from the CDR3 is TGTGCCAGCAGCTTAGAAGCAGGAGTTACCACCGGGGAG. It translates to CASSLEAGVTTGE. The CDR3 in full is CASSLEAGVTTGELFF.

This clone has a count of ten or more. The CDR3 extends 3 residues past the end of the read, so its final part is completed from the germline J gene. V and J are TRBV10-3 and TRBJ2-7; possible D gene TRBD2, 6 bases. Germline V gene sequence: CDR1 ENHRY, CDR2 SYGVKD. The CDR3 has 15 residues. Deletions cut 0 bases from V and 0 bases from J, with 9 bases between. CDR3: CAISESQRASYEQYF. The sequenced CDR3 bases are TGTGCCATCAGTGAGTCGCAGCGGGCCTCCTACGAG.

Worth noting for this clone: The read gets to within 3 residues of the CDR3 end, and the germline J gene fills in the rest. This chain joins TRBV7-2 and TRBJ1-2; D unresolved. The CDR3 is made up of 16 amino acids. Germline V lookup: CDR1 SGHTA, CDR2 FQGNSA. The CDR3 protein is CASSLAAGGFTYDYTF. The DNA read from the CDR3 is TGTGCCAGCAGCTTAGCGGCGGGAGGATTTACCTACGAC.

This clone was counted ten times or more. The sequenced fragment ends 3 residues before the CDR3 boundary, so the rest is inferred from the germline J gene. The rearrangement uses TRBV14 and TRBJ1-2, with 7 positions matching TRBD1. The germline V gene encodes CDR1 SGHDN and CDR2 FVKESK. This CDR3 is built from 14 residues. The ends lost 1 base at V and 7 bases at J; junction bases unmatched: 6. CDR3 bases read: TGTGCCAGCAGCCAAGGGACAGGACTTTCTGGC. Encoded protein: CASSQGTGLSG. The CDR3 reads in full as CASSQGTGLSGYTF. The full variable domain, in which reference TRBV14 and TRBJ1-2 provide the parts outside the CDR3, is EAGVTQFPSHSVIEKGQTVTLRCDPISGHDNLYWYRRVMGKEIKFLLHFVKESKQDESGMPNNRFLAERTGGTYSTLKVQPAELEDSGVYFCASSQGTGLSGYTFGSGTRLTVV.

This clone was recorded many times. The CDR3 goes on 3 residues after the read ends, and that part is filled in from the germline J gene. V usage is TRBV4-1 and J usage is TRBJ2-2; D is unresolved. Per germline, CDR1 MGHRA and CDR2 YSYEKL. The CDR3 is made up of 15 amino acids. V gave up 3 bases and J gave up 4 bases, with 12 bases separating them. The CDR3 spells CASSHEKVGTGELFF. Incomplete CDR3 DNA: TGCGCCAGCAGCCATGAGAAGGTTGGCACCGGGGAG.

This clone came up many times. The read gets to within 3 residues of the CDR3 end, and the germline J gene fills in the rest. The V gene is TRBV2, the J gene TRBJ2-2, with a possible D match to TRBD2 (6 bases). The V gene lost 3 bases and the J gene lost 7 bases, with 18 bases spanning the gap. CDR1 and CDR2 (germline): SNHLY, FYNNEI. This CDR3 region has 16 residues. The CDR3 sequence: CASSDDPRGGDGELFF. Partial CDR3 DNA: TGTGCCAGCAGTGACGATCCCCGGGGAGGAGACGGGGAG.

This clone was seen repeatedly, ten times or more. Read data end 3 residues before the CDR3 end; the end is taken from the germline J gene. The rearrangement links TRBV12-3 or TRBV12-4 to TRBJ1-1; the match to TRBD1 covers 8 bases. CDR3 length equals 13 residues. V shed 10 bases and J 3 bases; nucleotides not matched to a gene: 7. The covered CDR3 bases are TGTGCCACCAGAACAGGGGGGGACACTGAA. This translates into CATRTGGDTE. The whole CDR3 reads CATRTGGDTEAFF.

This clone was recorded at least ten times. The CDR3 end falls 3 residues outside the read, so it is completed with the germline J gene. V gene TRBV5-5 combines with J gene TRBJ2-7; 9 bases fit TRBD2. The germline CDR1 and CDR2 sequences are SGHKS and YYEKEE (reference sequence). Trimming removed 0 bases from V and 3 bases from J; junction bases left unmatched: 1. The CDR3 is made up of 14 amino acids. The sequenced part of the CDR3 DNA is TGTGCCAGCAGCTTGGCTAGCGGGATCTACGAG. Translation: CASSLASGIYE. The full-length CDR3 reads as CASSLASGIYEQYF.

This clone was detected ten times or more. The read terminates 3 residues ahead of where the CDR3 ends, so the germline J gene completes it. The chain uses TRBV7-6 and TRBJ2-2; 7 positions match TRBD2. The CDR3 contains 17 residues. The J segment lost 5 bases and the V segment lost 2 bases, leaving 11 bases of the junction unmatched. Per germline, CDR1 SGHVS and CDR2 FNYEAQ. CDR3 bases read: TGTGCCAGCAGCTTAACCTCCCAGCCGGGGGGTACCGGGGAG. Residues: CASSLTSQPGGTGE. The whole CDR3 sequence is CASSLTSQPGGTGELFF. Combining the CDR3 with reference TRBV7-6 and TRBJ2-2 gives the whole variable domain GAGVSQSPRYKVTKRGQDVALRCDPISGHVSLYWYRQALGQGPEFLTYFNYEAQQDKSGLPNDRFSAERPEGSISTLTIQRTEQRDSAMYRCASSLTSQPGGTGELFFGEGSRLTVL.

This clone occurred many times. The read finishes 3 residues shy of the CDR3 end, and the germline J gene is used to complete it. V usage is TRBV7-6 and J usage is TRBJ2-7; 7 positions match TRBD1. CDR1 and CDR2 (germline): SGHVS, FNYEAQ. The CDR3 runs to 16 residues. With 5 bases clipped from V and 2 bases from J, the junction kept 12 bases outside the gene matches. CDR3 DNA (partial): TGTGCCAGCAGCCCACGCGCCGGGACAGCTACCTACGAG. It is translated as CASSPRAGTATYE. The whole CDR3 protein reads CASSPRAGTATYEQYF. Together with reference TRBV7-6 and TRBJ2-7, the CDR3 gives the full variable domain: GAGVSQSPRYKVTKRGQDVALRCDPISGHVSLYWYRQALGQGPEFLTYFNYEAQQDKSGLPNDRFSAERPEGSISTLTIQRTEQRDSAMYRCASSPRAGTATYEQYFGPGTRLTVT.

This clone was counted many times. The CDR3 end lies 3 residues beyond the end of the read and is filled in from the germline J gene. The V call is TRBV20-1, the J call TRBJ2-7; 9 nucleotides align to TRBD2. Looked up from germline, CDR1 is DFQATT and CDR2 is SNEGSKA (reference sequence). V was clipped by 1 base and J by 3 bases; unmatched bases: 7. The CDR3 is made up of 15 amino acids. CDR3 sequence reads: CSARGVASGDYEQYF. Partial CDR3 DNA: TGCAGTGCTAGAGGGGTCGCTAGCGGGGACTACGAG.

This clone was recorded many times. The missing CDR3 end, 3 residues past where the read stops, is filled in from the germline J gene. This chain uses TRBV4-1 with TRBJ2-3; D is perhaps TRBD2 (6 bases). CDR3 size: 17 residues. The V end was cut by 2 bases, the J end by 0 bases, with 15 bases between. Germline CDR1 reads MGHRA; CDR2 reads YSYEKL. The CDR3 here is CASSQFPGLPSTDTQYF. CDR3 DNA, as far as it was read: TGCGCCAGCAGCCAATTCCCGGGACTTCCTAGCACAGATACG.

The table lists this clone with many counts. Coverage ceases 3 residues before the CDR3 finishes, and the germline J gene fills in the end. The chain recombines TRBV18 with TRBJ1-6, with TRBD1 matching over 11 bases. The ends lost 2 bases at V and 9 bases at J; junction bases unmatched: 0. The CDR3 runs 14 residues. CDR1 and CDR2 from the germline V gene are KGHSH and LQKENI. The sequenced CDR3 bases are TGTGCCAGCTCACCAGGGACAGGGGGTTCACCC. As protein: CASSPGTGGSP. The full-length CDR3 reads as CASSPGTGGSPLHF.

At least ten counts were recorded for this clone. The read falls 3 residues short of the CDR3 end, and the missing part is taken from the germline J gene. The V gene is TRBV18, the J gene TRBJ1-1; 7 bases line up with TRBD1. V gave up 2 bases and J gave up 6 bases; unmatched junction bases: 6. There are 14 residues in the CDR3. Germline CDR1 reads KGHSH; CDR2 reads LQKENI. The DNA read from the CDR3 is TGTGCCAGCTCACCAGTGACAGGGTGGCCTGAA. Translated, it gives CASSPVTGWPE. The full CDR3 is CASSPVTGWPEAFF.